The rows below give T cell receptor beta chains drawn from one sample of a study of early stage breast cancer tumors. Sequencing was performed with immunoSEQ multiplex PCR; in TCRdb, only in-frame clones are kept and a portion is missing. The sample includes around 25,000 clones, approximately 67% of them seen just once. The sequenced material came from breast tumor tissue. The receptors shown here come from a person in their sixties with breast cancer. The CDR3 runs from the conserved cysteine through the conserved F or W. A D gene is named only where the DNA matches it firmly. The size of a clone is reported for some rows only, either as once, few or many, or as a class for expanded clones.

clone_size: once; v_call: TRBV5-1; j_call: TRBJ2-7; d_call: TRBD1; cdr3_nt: TGCGCCAGCAGCCCCCGGACAGGGCTAAGCTCCTACGAGCAGTACTTC; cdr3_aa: CASSPRTGLSSYEQYF
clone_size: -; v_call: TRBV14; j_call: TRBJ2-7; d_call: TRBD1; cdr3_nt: TGTGCCAGCAGCCAAGTCTACTCCGCGGGACAGGGCTACGAGCAGTACTTC; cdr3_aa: CASSQVYSAGQGYEQYF
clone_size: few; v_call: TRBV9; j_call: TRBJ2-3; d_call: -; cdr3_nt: TGTGCCAGCAGCGTAGCGGCGGGATCAGATACGCAGTATTTT; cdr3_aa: CASSVAAGSDTQYF
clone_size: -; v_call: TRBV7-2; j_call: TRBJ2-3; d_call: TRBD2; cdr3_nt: TGCGCCAGCAGCCAAGGACTAGCGGGGATCACAGATACGCAGTATTTT; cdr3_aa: CASSQGLAGITDTQYF
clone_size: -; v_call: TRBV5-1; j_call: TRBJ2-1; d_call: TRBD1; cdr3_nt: TGCGCCACCCGAGAGGGGGCAGCAGACAATGAGCAGTTCTTC; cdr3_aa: CATREGAADNEQFF
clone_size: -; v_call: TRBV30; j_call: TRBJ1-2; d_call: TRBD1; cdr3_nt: TGTGCCTGGAGGGTTCCTACAGGGGGCGCAGATGGCTACACCTTC; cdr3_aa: CAWRVPTGGADGYTF
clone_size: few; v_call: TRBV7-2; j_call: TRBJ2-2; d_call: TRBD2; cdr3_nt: TGTGCCAGCAGCTTAGCGCAACTAGCGGGTAACACCGGGGAGCTGTTTTTT; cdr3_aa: CASSLAQLAGNTGELFF
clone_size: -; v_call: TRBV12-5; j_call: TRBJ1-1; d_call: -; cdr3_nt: TGTGCTATTGACAGGCTGAACACTGAAGCTTTCTTT; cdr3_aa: CAIDRLNTEAFF
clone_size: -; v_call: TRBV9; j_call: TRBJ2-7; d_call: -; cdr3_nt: TGTGCCAGCAGCGTAAGGCGGCCTACCTACGAGCAGTACTTC; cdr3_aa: CASSVRRPTYEQYF
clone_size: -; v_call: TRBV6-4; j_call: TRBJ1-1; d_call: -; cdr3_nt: TGTGCCAGCAGTGTCGACCAACAGGGCGAAGCTTTCTTT; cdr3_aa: CASSVDQQGEAFF
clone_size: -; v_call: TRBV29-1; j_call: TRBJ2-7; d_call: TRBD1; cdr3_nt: TGCAGCGTTCAGGGGGCCCCGTCGTACTCCTACGAGCAGTACTTC; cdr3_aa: CSVQGAPSYSYEQYF
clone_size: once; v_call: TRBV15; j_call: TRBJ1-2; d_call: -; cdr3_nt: TGTGCCACCAGCAGAGGCTTAGGGGCTTATGGCTACACCTTC; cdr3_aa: CATSRGLGAYGYTF
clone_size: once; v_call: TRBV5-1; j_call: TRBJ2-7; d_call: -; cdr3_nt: TGCGCCAGCAGCTTGGAGTCGTCGGGGGGCGACGAGCAGTACTTC; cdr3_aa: CASSLESSGGDEQYF
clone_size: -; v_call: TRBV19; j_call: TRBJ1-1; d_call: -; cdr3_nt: TGTGCCAGTAGTTTTCTGGGGCGCGGGGATGAAGCTTTCTTT; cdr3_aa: CASSFLGRGDEAFF
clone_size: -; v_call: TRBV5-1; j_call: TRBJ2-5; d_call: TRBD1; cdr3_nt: TGCGCCAGCAGCTTGGGGGCGCAGGGGGCGGCAGAGACCCAGTACTTC; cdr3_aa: CASSLGAQGAAETQYF
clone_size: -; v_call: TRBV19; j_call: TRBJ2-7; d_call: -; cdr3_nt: TGTGCCAGTAGTGCAAACTCAGGGTACGAGCAGTACTTC; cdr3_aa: CASSANSGYEQYF
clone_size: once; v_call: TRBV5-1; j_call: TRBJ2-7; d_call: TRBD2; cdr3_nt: TGCGCCAGCAGCTTGGATGCGGGAGGGCTCCACGAGCAGTACTTC; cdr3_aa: CASSLDAGGLHEQYF
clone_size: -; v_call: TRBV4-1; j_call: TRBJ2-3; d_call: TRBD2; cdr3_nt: TGCGCCAGCAGCCGCACAGCGGGAGCAGGAGATACGCAGTATTTT; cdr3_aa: CASSRTAGAGDTQYF
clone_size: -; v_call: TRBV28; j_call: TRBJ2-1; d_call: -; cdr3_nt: TGTGCCAGCAGTTCACTCAGGGACTGGACCTACAATGAGCAGTTCTTC; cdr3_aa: CASSSLRDWTYNEQFF
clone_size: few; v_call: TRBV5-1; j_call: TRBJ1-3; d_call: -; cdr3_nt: TGCGCCAGCAGCTTGGCCGACAGCTCTGGAAACACCATATATTTT; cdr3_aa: CASSLADSSGNTIYF
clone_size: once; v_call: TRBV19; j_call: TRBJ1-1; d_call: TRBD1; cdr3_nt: TGTGCCAGCTTCGACAGGGGATCCACTGAAGCTTTCTTT; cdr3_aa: CASFDRGSTEAFF
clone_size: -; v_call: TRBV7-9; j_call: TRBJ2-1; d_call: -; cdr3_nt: TGTGCCAGCAGCTTTTACTCCTACAATGAGCAGTTCTTC; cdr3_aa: CASSFYSYNEQFF
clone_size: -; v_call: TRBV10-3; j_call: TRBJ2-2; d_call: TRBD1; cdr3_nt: TGTGCCATCAGCCCCGGGACAGGGAACACCGGGGAGCTGTTTTTT; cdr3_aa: CAISPGTGNTGELFF
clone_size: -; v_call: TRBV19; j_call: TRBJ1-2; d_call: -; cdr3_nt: TGTGCCAGTAATCCAGGCGGGGGATCTAACTATGGCTACACCTTC; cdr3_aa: CASNPGGGSNYGYTF
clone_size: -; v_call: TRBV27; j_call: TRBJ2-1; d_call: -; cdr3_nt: TGTGCCAGCGGACTGATCGAGCAGTTCTTC; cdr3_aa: CASGLIEQFF
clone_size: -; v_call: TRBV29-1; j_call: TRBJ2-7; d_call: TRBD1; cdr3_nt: TGCAGCGTTGAGGGACAGGGGTTGAACGAGCAGTACTTC; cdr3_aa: CSVEGQGLNEQYF
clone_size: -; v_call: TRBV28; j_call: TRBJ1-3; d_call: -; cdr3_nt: TGTGCCAGCAGTTTCGTCCCGGAGACCATATATTTT; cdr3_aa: CASSFVPETIYF
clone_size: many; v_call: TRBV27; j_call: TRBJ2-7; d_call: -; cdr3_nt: TGTGCCAGCAGTTTCTGGCGGGATCATCAAGAGCAGTACTTC; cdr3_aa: CASSFWRDHQEQYF
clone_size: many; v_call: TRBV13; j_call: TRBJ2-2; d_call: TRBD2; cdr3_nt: TGTGCCAGCAGCTCCAGGACTAGCGGGAAAGAGGAGCTGTTTTTT; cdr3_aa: CASSSRTSGKEELFF
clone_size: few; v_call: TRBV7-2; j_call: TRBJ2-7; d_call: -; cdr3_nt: TGTGCCAGCAGCACCGGGACACTAAATACGGAGCAGTACTTC; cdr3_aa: CASSTGTLNTEQYF
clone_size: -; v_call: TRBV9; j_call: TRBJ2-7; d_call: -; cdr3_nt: TGTGCCACCGGAGGAAGACGGGGGGCAGGAAAGGACGAGCAGTACTTC; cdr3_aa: CATGGRRGAGKDEQYF